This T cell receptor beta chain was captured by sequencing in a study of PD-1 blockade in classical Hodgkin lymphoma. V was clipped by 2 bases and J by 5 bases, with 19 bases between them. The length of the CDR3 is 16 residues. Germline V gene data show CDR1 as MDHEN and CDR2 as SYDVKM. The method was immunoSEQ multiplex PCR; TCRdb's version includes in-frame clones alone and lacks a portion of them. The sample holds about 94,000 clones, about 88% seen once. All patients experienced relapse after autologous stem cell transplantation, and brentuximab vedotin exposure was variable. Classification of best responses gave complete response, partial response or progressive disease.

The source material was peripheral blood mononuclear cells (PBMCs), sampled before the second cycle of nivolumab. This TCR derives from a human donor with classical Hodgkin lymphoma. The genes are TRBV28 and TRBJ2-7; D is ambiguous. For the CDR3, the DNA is TGTGCCAGCAGTTTACCCCTCGAAGGCCACCCTAACGAGCAGTACTTC. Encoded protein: CASSLPLEGHPNEQYF. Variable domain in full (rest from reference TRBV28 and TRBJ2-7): DVKVTQSSRYLVKRTGEKVFLECVQDMDHENMFWYRQDPGLGLRLIYFSYDVKMKEKGDIPEGYSVSREKKERFSLILESASTNQTSMYLCASSLPLEGHPNEQYFGPGTRLTVT.